Listed here are 3 T cell receptor beta chains from one sample, sequenced in a study of T cells in Graves' hyperthyroidism and ophthalmopathy (dated by TCRdb to about 2019). Receptors were amplified or captured by multiplex PCR. Sequencing took place on an Illumina HiSeq 2000. TCR beta CDR3 regions were amplified from RNA transcripts. The first round of RT-PCR for the TCR CDR3 was performed with the HTBI primer set and the Qiagen OneStep RT-PCR kit. The public reads were reanalyzed by TCRdb: fastp trimming at Q25, MiXCR alignment, in-frame beta chains only. Each CDR3 protein gets just one entry, which takes the most common genes and DNA from the rows behind it. Counted in this sample were a few hundred thousand distinct CDR3 sequences; 15% to 17% of them appeared once. The top ten hold less than 9.5% of the sample. Sequences were obtained from blood. Every receptor here comes from a woman aged 30 to 39 with Graves' hyperthyroidism.

The V gene is TRBV20-1, the J gene TRBJ1-5, with TRBD1 identical over 7 bases. The CDR3 is 15 amino acids. Germline values: CDR1 DFQATT, CDR2 SNEGSKA (reference sequence). V dropped 6 bases and J dropped 4; count of bases not matched to a gene: 12. CDR3 coding DNA: TGCAGTGCAACATGGGACAGCCGATCGAATCAGCCCCAGCATTTT. This translates into CSATWDSRSNQPQHF.

The chain links TRBV2 to TRBJ2-1, with D unclear. Germline CDR1 SNHLY, CDR2 FYNNEI. The CDR3 runs 15 residues. V shed 5 bases and J shed 5 bases, with 16 bases lying between them. CDR3 region: CASSYYTQKDNEQFF. CDR3 in DNA: TGTGCCAGCAGTTACTACACTCAAAAGGACAATGAGCAGTTCTTC.

This clonotype showed up many times. The V call is TRBV28, the J call TRBJ2-1, with D possibly being TRBD1 (6 bases). Trimming pared 5 bases from V and 8 bases from J, leaving 10 bases between. The CDR3 sequence is 12 residues long. The germline V gene has CDR1 MDHEN and CDR2 SYDVKM. In DNA form, the CDR3 reads TGTGCCAGCAGTCACCAGGGGTATGAGCAGTTCTTC. Translating it yields CASSHQGYEQFF.